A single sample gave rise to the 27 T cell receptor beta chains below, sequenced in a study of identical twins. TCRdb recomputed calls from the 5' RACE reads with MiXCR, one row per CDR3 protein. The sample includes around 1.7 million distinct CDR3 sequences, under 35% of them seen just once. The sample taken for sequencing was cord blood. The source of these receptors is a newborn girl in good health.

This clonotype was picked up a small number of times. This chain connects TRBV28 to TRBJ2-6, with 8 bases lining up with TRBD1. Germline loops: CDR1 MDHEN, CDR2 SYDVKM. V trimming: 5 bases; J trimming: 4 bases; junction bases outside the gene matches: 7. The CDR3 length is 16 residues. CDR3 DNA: TGTGCCAGCAGTCCCTCCAGGGGGCGAGGGGCCAACGTCCTGACTTTC. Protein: CASSPSRGRGANVLTF. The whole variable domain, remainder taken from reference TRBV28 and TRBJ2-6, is DVKVTQSSRYLVKRTGEKVFLECVQDMDHENMFWYRQDPGLGLRLIYFSYDVKMKEKGDIPEGYSVSREKKERFSLILESASTNQTSMYLCASSPSRGRGANVLTFGAGSRLTVL.

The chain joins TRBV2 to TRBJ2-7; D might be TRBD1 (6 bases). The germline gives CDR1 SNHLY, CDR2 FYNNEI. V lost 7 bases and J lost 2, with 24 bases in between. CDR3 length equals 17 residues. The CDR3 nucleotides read TGTGCCAGCACCGGTTTAGGACCCGGGACATCAACCTACGAGCAGTACTTC. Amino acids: CASTGLGPGTSTYEQYF.

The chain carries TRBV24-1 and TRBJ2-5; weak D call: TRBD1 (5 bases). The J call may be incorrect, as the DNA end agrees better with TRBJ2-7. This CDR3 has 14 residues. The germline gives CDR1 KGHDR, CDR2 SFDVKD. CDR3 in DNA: TGTGCCACCAGTGTGGCAGGGATGAATGTCGAGCAGTACTTC. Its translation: CATSVAGMNVEQYF.

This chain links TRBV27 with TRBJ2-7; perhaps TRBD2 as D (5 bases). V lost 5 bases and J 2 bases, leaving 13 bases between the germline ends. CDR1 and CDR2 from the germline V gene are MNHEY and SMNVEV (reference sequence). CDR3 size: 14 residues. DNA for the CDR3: TGTGCCAGCAGTCCACTGGGGAGACCCTACGAGCAGTACTTC. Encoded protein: CASSPLGRPYEQYF.

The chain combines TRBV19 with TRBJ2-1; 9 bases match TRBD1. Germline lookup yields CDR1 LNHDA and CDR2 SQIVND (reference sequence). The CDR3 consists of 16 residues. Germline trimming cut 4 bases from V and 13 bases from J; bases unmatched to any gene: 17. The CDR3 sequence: CASSTRQGGTSEIQFF. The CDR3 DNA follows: TGTGCCAGTAGTACCCGACAGGGGGGGACATCGGAGATCCAGTTCTTC.

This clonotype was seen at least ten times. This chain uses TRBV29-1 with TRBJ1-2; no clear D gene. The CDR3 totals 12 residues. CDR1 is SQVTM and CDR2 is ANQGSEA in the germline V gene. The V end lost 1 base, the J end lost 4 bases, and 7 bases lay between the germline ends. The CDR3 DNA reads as TGCAGCGTTGAAGGGGCTCTCTATGGCTACACCTTC. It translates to CSVEGALYGYTF.

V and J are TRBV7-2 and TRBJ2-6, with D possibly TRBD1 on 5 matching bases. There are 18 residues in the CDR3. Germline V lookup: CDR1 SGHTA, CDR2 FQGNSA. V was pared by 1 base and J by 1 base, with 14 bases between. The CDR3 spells CASSLVGRVQSGANVLTF. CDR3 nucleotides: TGTGCCAGCAGCTTAGTGGGCAGGGTCCAATCTGGGGCCAACGTCCTGACTTTC. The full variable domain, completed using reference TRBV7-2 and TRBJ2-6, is GAGVSQSPSNKVTEKGKDVELRCDPISGHTALYWYRQSLGQGLEFLIYFQGNSAPDKSGLPSDRFSAERTGGSVSTLTIQRTQQEDSAVYLCASSLVGRVQSGANVLTFGAGSRLTVL.

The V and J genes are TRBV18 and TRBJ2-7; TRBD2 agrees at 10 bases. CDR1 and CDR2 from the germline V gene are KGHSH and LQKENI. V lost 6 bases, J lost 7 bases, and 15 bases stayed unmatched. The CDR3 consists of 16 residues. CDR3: CASSPRGTSAYNEQYF. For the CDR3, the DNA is TGTGCCAGCTCCCCCAGGGGGACTAGCGCATACAATGAGCAGTACTTC.

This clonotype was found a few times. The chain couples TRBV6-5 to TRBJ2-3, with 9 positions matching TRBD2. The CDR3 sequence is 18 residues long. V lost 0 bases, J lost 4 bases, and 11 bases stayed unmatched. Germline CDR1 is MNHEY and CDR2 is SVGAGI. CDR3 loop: CASSYSSTSGPWADTQYF. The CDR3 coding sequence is TGTGCCAGCAGTTACTCCTCGACTAGCGGCCCTTGGGCAGATACGCAGTATTTT.

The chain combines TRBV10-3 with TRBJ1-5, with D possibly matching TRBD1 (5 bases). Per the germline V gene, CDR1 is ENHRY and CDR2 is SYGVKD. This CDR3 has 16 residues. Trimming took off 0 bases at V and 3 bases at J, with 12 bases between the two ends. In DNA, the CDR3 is TGTGCCATCAGTGAGTCCTGGACAACCAACAATCAGCCCCAGCATTTT. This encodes CAISESWTTNNQPQHF.

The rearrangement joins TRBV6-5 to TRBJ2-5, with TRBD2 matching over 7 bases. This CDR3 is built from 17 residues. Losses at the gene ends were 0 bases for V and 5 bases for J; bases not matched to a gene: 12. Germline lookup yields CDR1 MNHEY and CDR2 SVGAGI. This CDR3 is CASSYSRVAGPRETQYF. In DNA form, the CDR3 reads TGTGCCAGCAGTTACTCGAGGGTAGCGGGCCCTCGTGAGACCCAGTACTTC.

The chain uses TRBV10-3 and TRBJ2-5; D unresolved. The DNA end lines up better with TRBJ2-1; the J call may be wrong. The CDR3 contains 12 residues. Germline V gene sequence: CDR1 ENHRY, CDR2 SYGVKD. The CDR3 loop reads CAISVSQETQFF. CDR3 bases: TGTGCCATCAGTGTTAGCCAAGAGACCCAGTTCTTC.

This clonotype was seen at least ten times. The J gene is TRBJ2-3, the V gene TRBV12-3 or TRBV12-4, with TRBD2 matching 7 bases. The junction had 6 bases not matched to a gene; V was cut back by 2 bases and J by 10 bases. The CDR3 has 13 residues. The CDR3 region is CASSLPGLESQYF. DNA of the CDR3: TGTGCCAGCAGTTTACCCGGACTAGAGTCGCAGTATTTT.

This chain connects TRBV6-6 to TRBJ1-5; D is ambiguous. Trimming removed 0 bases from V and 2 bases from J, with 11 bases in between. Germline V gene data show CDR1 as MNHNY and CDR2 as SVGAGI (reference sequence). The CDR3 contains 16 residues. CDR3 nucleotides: TGTGCCAGCAGTTACTCCGGGCCCTGGGGCAATCAGCCCCAGCATTTT. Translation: CASSYSGPWGNQPQHF.

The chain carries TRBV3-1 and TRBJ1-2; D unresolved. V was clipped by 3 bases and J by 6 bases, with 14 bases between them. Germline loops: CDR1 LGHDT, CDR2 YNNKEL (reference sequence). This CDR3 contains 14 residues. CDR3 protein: CASSHGRLLHGYTF. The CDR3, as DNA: TGTGCCAGCAGCCACGGACGGCTTCTCCATGGCTACACCTTC.

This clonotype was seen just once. The CDR3 region has the DNA TGTGCCAGTAGTATAGCAGCGGGGGGCTATTACAATGAGCAGTTCTTC. This translates into CASSIAAGGYYNEQFF. This chain links TRBV19 with TRBJ2-1; 9 bases are shared with TRBD2. Looked up from germline, CDR1 is LNHDA and CDR2 is SQIVND (reference sequence). The V gene end was trimmed by 1 base and the J gene end by 4 bases; junction bases not matched to a gene: 5. This CDR3 comprises 16 residues. The full variable domain, rest sourced from reference TRBV19 and TRBJ2-1, is DGGITQSPKYLFRKEGQNVTLSCEQNLNHDAMYWYRQDPGQGLRLIYYSQIVNDFQKGDIAEGYSVSREKKESFPLTVTSAQKNPTAFYLCASSIAAGGYYNEQFFGPGTRLTVL.

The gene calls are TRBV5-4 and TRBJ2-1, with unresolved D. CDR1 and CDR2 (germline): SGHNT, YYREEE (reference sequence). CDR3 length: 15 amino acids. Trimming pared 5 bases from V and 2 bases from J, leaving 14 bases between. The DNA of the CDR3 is TGTGCCAGCAGTTTCCCTGCGGTGACCTACAATGAGCAGTTCTTC. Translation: CASSFPAVTYNEQFF.

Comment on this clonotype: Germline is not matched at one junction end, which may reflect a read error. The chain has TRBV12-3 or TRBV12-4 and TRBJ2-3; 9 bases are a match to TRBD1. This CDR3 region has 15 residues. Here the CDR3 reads CASSADRGIADAQYF. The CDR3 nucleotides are TGTGCCAGCAGTGCCGACAGGGGGATCGCAGATGCGCAGTATTTT.

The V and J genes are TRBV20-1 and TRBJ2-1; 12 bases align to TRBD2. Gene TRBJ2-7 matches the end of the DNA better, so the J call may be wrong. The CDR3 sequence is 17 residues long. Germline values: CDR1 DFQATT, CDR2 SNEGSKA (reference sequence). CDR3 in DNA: TGCAGTGCCAAACAAAAACTAGCGGGGGGTCTTTACAATGAGCAGTACTTC. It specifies CSAKQKLAGGLYNEQYF.

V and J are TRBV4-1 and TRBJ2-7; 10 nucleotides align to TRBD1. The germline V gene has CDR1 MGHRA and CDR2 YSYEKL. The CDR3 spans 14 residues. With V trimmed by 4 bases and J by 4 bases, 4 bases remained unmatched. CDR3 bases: TGCGCCAGCAGCCGCCCGGGACAGGGGTACGAGCAGTACTTC. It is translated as CASSRPGQGYEQYF.

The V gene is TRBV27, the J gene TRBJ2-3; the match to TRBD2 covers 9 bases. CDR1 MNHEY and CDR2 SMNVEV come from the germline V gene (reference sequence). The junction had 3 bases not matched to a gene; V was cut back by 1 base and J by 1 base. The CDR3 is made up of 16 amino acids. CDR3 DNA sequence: TGTGCCAGCAGTTTATTAATAGCGGGGGGCACAGATACGCAGTATTTT. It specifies CASSLLIAGGTDTQYF.

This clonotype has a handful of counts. Written as DNA, the CDR3 is TGTGCCAGCAGCTTAGAGTCCCCGGCGGGACATGCCTTAACCTCAGATACGCAGTATTTT. Protein sequence: CASSLESPAGHALTSDTQYF. The chain combines TRBV7-9 with TRBJ2-3, with D possibly called TRBD1 or TRBD2 (6 bases each). Deletions cut 1 base from V and 4 bases from J, with 27 bases between. This CDR3 has 20 residues. Germline lookup yields CDR1 SEHNR and CDR2 FQNEAQ (reference sequence).

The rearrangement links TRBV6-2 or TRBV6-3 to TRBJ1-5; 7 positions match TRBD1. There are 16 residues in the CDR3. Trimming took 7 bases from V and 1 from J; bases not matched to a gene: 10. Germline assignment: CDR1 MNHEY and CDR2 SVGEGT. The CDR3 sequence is CASTIGTRGSNQPQHF. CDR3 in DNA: TGTGCCAGCACCATAGGGACCAGGGGGAGCAATCAGCCCCAGCATTTT.

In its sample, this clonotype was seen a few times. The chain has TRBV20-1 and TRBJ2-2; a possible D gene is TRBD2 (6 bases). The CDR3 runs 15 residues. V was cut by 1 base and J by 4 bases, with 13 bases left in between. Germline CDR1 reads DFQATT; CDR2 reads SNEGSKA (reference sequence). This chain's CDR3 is CSARARETGTGELFF. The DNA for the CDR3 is TGCAGTGCTAGAGCCCGGGAGACGGGCACCGGGGAGCTGTTTTTT.

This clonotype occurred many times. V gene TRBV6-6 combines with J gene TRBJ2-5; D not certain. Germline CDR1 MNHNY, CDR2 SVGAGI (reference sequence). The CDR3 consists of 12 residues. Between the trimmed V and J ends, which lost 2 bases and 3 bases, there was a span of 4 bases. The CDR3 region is CASSYAEETQYF. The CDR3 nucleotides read TGTGCCAGCAGTTACGCCGAAGAGACCCAGTACTTC.

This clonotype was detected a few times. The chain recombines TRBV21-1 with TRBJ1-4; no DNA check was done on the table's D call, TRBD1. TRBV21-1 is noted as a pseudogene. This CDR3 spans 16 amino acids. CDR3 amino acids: CASSKTGGATNEKLFF. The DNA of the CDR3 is TGTGCCAGCAGCAAAACAGGGGGCGCAACTAATGAAAAACTGTTTTTT.

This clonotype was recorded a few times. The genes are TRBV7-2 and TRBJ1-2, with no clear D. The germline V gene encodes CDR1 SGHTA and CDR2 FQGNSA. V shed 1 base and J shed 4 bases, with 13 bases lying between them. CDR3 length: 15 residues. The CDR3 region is CASSLEVAAGYGYTF. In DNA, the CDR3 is TGTGCCAGCAGCTTAGAAGTTGCGGCGGGCTATGGCTACACCTTC.